This is a list of T cell receptor beta chains from one sample in a study of T cells in Graves' hyperthyroidism and ophthalmopathy. TCRdb analysed the multiplex PCR reads with MiXCR anew, one entry per CDR3 protein. The data hold approximately 270,000 distinct CDR3 sequences, with roughly 15% observed a single time. The sample taken for sequencing was blood. The source of these receptors is a woman in her thirties or forties with Graves' hyperthyroidism that later progressed to Graves' ophthalmopathy. Both conserved end residues are trimmed from each CDR3.

TRBV5-1	TRBJ2-1	ASSLGTQYNEQF
TRBV11-2	TRBJ2-1	ASSPLLRVLYNEQF
TRBV6-1	TRBJ2-3	ASSVLAGSTDTQY
TRBV27	TRBJ1-4	ASSPRQGGGGKLF
TRBV20-1	TRBJ1-5	SARDWRANQPQH
TRBV7-9	TRBJ2-5	ASSPYGIGEETQY
TRBV28	TRBJ1-5	ASSLWGVGNQPQH
TRBV20-1	TRBJ1-1	SARDAPRMNTEAF
TRBV2	TRBJ2-7	ASRDRKSYEQY
TRBV19	TRBJ2-1	ASSDEGHGQF
TRBV6-1	TRBJ1-6	ASSNDTPPLH
TRBV27	TRBJ2-1	ASSLILPFDRANYNEQF
TRBV30	TRBJ2-2	AWKVSGELF
TRBV27	TRBJ1-5	ASLSGLNFYQPQH
TRBV9	TRBJ2-3	ASSRMNTDTQY
TRBV6-5	TRBJ2-6	ASSYLGLAGNSGANVLT
TRBV28	TRBJ1-5	ASSSRGQGVQPQH
TRBV12-3/TRBV12-4	TRBJ2-2	ASSLGQDDGELF
TRBV5-1	TRBJ2-1	ASSLSLAGTSSYNEQF
TRBV19	TRBJ1-5	ASSIQTYRGSNQPQH
TRBV7-9	TRBJ2-1	ASSADYEQF
TRBV30	TRBJ2-2	ASEPLANTGELF
TRBV6-1	TRBJ1-5	ASTGQQDSNQPQH
TRBV29-1	TRBJ2-7	SERTSGSRYEQY
TRBV10-3	TRBJ2-7	AISEDRGISYEQY
TRBV9	TRBJ2-1	ASSDTQGFNNEQF
TRBV3-1	TRBJ2-6	ASSQDVGSGANVLT
TRBV3-1	TRBJ2-5	ASSQPGTGVN
TRBV29-1	TRBJ2-1	SVGRFEQF
TRBV7-6	TRBJ2-1	ASSSIVLDSSYNEQF
TRBV28	TRBJ1-3	ASNLDGVENTIY
TRBV10-2	TRBJ1-4	ASRRATNEKLF
TRBV2	TRBJ2-3	ARAESSTDTQY
TRBV7-6	TRBJ2-1	ASREGGDKGSYNEQF
TRBV12-3/TRBV12-4	TRBJ2-6	ASSLVPGANVLT
TRBV18	TRBJ1-2	ASSPNGLRTNYGYT
TRBV5-8	TRBJ2-7	ASSLEQGRSYEQY
TRBV5-1	TRBJ1-1	ASSPDRTNTEAF
TRBV7-9	TRBJ2-4	ASSPGQGTKNIQY
TRBV19	TRBJ1-5	ASSGTSRGSNQPQH
TRBV27	TRBJ1-5	ASSPDRFGQPQH
TRBV6-5	TRBJ2-7	ASSYPGQGGYKQY
TRBV20-1	TRBJ1-4	SARNSLKATNEKLF
TRBV20-1	TRBJ2-7	SATFGQAIYEQY
TRBV5-1	TRBJ1-3	ASSLAGYGNTIY
TRBV12-3/TRBV12-4	TRBJ2-7	ASSFYRANEQY